The clone carrying this T cell receptor (beta chain) was seen many times. Its antigen is currently unknown. Template material for amplifying TCR beta CDR3 regions consisted of RNA transcripts. During a first-round RT-PCR of the TCR CDR3, the HTBI primer set was used. TCRdb re-called the multiplex PCR reads with MiXCR, one entry per CDR3 protein. The data contain about 380,000 distinct CDR3 sequences, approximately 15% of them singletons. These data originate in a study of T cells in Graves' hyperthyroidism and ophthalmopathy. Study-wide results and caveats: The model forecast ophthalmopathy, anticipating it by a median approximately 6 months before onset.

CDR3 length: 15 residues. V was shortened by 4 bases and J by 1 base, with 13 bases between the two germline ends. From germline, CDR1 is SGHTA and CDR2 FQGNSA. The receptor was isolated from a woman aged 55-69 years with Graves' hyperthyroidism. The V call is TRBV7-2, the J call TRBJ2-5; D might be TRBD1 (6 bases). The specimen sequenced was blood. CDR3 in amino acids: CASSWDGQSQETQYF. DNA of the CDR3: TGTGCCAGCAGCTGGGACGGACAGTCCCAAGAGACCCAGTACTTC. Filled out from reference TRBV7-2 and TRBJ2-5, the complete variable domain reads GAGVSQSPSNKVTEKGKDVELRCDPISGHTALYWYRQSLGQGLEFLIYFQGNSAPDKSGLPSDRFSAERTGGSVSTLTIQRTQQEDSAVYLCASSWDGQSQETQYFGPGTRLLVL.